The clone carrying this TCR beta chain showed up just a few times. Its antigen is as yet unknown. The data were taken from a study of response to subunit inactivated influenza vaccine. TCRdb ran MiXCR on the RT-PCR reads and lists one entry per CDR3 protein. The table has fewer than 250,000 distinct CDR3 sequences, roughly 14% seen once. Findings and caveats of the study: T cells newly recruited by each seasonal influenza vaccination are few, the authors suggested.

Sequences were derived from CD8+ T cells sorted from PBMCs, sampled 5 to 6 days after vaccination. The clonotype originates from a man aged 45-60 years who received an inactivated influenza vaccine.

CDR3 sequence reads: CASSELAGYNEQFF. CDR3 DNA: TGTGCCAGCAGCGAGCTAGCGGGATACAATGAGCAGTTCTTC. The gene calls are TRBV28 and TRBJ2-1, with 9 bases lining up with TRBD2. Per the germline V gene, CDR1 is MDHEN and CDR2 is SYDVKM. The CDR3 has 14 amino acids. J was trimmed by 4 bases and V by 6 bases; bases with no gene match: 4. Full variable domain (rest looked up from reference TRBV28 and TRBJ2-1): DVKVTQSSRYLVKRTGEKVFLECVQDMDHENMFWYRQDPGLGLRLIYFSYDVKMKEKGDIPEGYSVSREKKERFSLILESASTNQTSMYLCASSELAGYNEQFFGPGTRLTVL.